These T cell receptor beta chains were read from a single sample in a study of radiation and T cells in renal cell carcinoma. Some clones are missing from TCRdb's copy, which holds only in-frame ones; the method was immunoSEQ multiplex PCR. Of around 140,000 clones in the sample, around nine tenths were seen once. The material sequenced was blood, taken from a patient whose treatment included radiotherapy and nephrectomy. All receptors derive from a woman in her forties or fifties with renal cell carcinoma. Each CDR3 is given with its conserved first and last residue.

v_call	j_call	cdr3_aa
TRBV28	TRBJ2-5	CASSLRGHGVGETQYF
TRBV11-3	TRBJ2-5	CASSSRRGSETQYF
TRBV7-2	TRBJ2-5	CASSFGTEEQGQYF
TRBV5-6	TRBJ2-3	CASSLAGSTDTQYF
TRBV19	TRBJ1-3	CASTPDRLLSGNTIYF
TRBV28	TRBJ1-2	CASRAGGYTF
TRBV9	TRBJ2-2	CASSPDRGRAGELFF
TRBV11-3	TRBJ2-7	CASSLSGQGNEQYF
TRBV5-1	TRBJ2-5	CASSLEVAGEETQYF
TRBV4-2	TRBJ2-3	CASSQVLERPDTQYF
TRBV5-1	TRBJ2-7	CASSIRTDPYEQYF
TRBV7-6	TRBJ1-4	CASSQGRGREKLFF
TRBV7-9	TRBJ2-5	CASLIGGQETQYF
TRBV29-1	TRBJ2-1	CSVGGEARYNEQFF